This T cell receptor beta chain was recovered during a study of T cells in Graves' hyperthyroidism and ophthalmopathy. Study conclusions and caveats: The blood repertoire included most of the expanded thyroid clonotypes above 0.001. Ophthalmopathy was told apart from stable hyperthyroidism by a 13 V-J model.

Between the trimmed V and J ends, which lost 6 bases and 7 bases, there was a span of 6 bases. In germline, CDR1 is MNHEY, CDR2 SVGAGI. The CDR3 runs 11 residues. The table lists this clonotype with many counts. What it recognizes is unknown. Uncontrolled infection, other autoimmune disease, pregnancy and lactation each barred patients from inclusion. From less than 13 ml of fresh peripheral blood, PBMCs were isolated. Researchers amplified the TCR beta CDR3 regions from RNA transcripts. A first-round RT-PCR of the TCR CDR3 used the HTBI primer set. TCRdb ran MiXCR on the multiplex PCR reads and lists one entry per CDR3 protein. This table has hundreds of thousands of distinct CDR3 sequences, approximately 25% appearing once.

The rearrangement joins TRBV6-5 to TRBJ2-2; tentative D call: TRBD1 (5 bases). The sample was blood. This TCR came from a woman in her 40s with Graves' ophthalmopathy. DNA of the CDR3: TGTGCCAGCAGACAGGTCGGGGAGCTGTTTTTT. Protein: CASRQVGELFF.